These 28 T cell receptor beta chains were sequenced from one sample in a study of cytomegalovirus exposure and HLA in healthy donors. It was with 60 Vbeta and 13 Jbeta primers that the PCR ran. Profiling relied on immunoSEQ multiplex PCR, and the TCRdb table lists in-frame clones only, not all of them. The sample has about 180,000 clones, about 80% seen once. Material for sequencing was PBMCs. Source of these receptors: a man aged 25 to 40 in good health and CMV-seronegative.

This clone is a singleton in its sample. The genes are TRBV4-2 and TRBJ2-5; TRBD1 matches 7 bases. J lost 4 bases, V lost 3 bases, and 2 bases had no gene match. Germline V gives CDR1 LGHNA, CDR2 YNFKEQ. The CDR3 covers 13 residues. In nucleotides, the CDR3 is TGTGCCAGCAGCCAGACAGGGTTAGAGACCCAGTACTTC. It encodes CASSQTGLETQYF.

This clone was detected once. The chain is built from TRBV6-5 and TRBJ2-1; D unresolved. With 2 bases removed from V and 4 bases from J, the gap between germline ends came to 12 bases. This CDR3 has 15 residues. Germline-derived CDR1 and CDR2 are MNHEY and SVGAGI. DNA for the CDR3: TGTGCCAGCAGTTACCGGCGCGGAGCGTACAATGAGCAGTTCTTC. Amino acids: CASSYRRGAYNEQFF.

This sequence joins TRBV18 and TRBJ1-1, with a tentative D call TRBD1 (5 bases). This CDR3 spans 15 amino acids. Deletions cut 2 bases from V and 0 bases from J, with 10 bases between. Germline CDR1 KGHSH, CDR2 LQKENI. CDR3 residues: CASSPSRAVNTEAFF. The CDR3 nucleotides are TGTGCCAGCTCACCATCCAGGGCGGTGAACACTGAAGCTTTCTTT.

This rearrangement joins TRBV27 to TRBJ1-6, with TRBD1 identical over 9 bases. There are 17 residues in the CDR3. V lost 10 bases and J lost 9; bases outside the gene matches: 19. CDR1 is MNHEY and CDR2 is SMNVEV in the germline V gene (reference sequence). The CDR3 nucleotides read TGTGCCACCGGGGACAGGGAGTCCAAGCATTGGGGTTCACCCCTCCACTTT. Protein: CATGDRESKHWGSPLHF.

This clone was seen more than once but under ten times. This CDR3 reads CASSQVGSADEKLFF. The CDR3 coding sequence is TGCGCCAGCAGCCAAGTTGGTAGCGCGGATGAAAAACTGTTTTTT. This chain uses TRBV4-1 with TRBJ1-4, with D unresolved. Germline V gives CDR1 MGHRA, CDR2 YSYEKL. V was trimmed by 1 base and J by 6 bases, leaving 12 bases between them. The CDR3 has 15 amino acids.

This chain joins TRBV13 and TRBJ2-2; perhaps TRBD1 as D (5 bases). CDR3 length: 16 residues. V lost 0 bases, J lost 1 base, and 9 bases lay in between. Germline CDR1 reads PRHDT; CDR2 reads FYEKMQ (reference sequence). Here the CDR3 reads CASSLGAQGNTGELFF. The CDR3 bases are TGTGCCAGCAGCTTAGGTGCCCAGGGGAACACCGGGGAGCTGTTTTTT.

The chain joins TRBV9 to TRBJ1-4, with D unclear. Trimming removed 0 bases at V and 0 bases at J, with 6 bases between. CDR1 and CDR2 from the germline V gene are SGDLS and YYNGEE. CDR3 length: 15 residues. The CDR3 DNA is TGTGCCAGCAGCGTAGGGGCAGCAACTAATGAAAAACTGTTTTTT. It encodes CASSVGAATNEKLFF.

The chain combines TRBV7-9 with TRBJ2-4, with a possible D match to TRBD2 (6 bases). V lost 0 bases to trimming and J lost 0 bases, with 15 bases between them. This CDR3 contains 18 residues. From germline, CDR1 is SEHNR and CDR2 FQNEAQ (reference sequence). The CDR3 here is CASSLADRGKLAKNIQYF. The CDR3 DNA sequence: TGTGCCAGCAGCTTAGCAGACCGGGGGAAACTAGCCAAAAACATTCAGTACTTC.

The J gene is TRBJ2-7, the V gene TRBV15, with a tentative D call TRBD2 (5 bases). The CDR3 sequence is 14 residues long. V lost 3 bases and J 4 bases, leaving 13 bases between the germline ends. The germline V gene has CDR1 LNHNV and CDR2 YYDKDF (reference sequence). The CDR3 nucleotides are TGTGCCACCAGCAGCTCACTCGGGGAATACGAGCAGTACTTC. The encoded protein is CATSSSLGEYEQYF. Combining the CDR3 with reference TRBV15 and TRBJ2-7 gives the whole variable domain DAMVIQNPRYQVTQFGKPVTLSCSQTLNHNVMYWYQQKSSQAPKLLFHYYDKDFNNEADTPDNFQSRRPNTSFCFLDIRSPGLGDTAMYLCATSSSLGEYEQYFGPGTRLTVT.

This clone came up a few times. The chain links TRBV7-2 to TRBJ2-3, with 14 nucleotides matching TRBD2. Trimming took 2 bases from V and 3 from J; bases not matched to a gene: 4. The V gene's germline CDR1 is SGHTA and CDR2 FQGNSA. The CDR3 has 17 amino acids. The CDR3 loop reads CASSLRLAGGLTDTQYF. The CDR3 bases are TGTGCCAGCAGCTTAAGACTAGCGGGAGGGCTTACAGATACGCAGTATTTT.

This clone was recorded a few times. CDR3 bases: TGTGCCTGGAGTAAGCCTTATAGCAATCAGCCCCAGCATTTT. As protein: CAWSKPYSNQPQHF. The genes are TRBV30 and TRBJ1-5; no firm D call. Germline-derived CDR1 and CDR2 are GTSNPN and SVGIG (reference sequence). This CDR3 has 14 residues. The V and J ends lost 2 bases and 0 bases respectively, with 8 bases between them.

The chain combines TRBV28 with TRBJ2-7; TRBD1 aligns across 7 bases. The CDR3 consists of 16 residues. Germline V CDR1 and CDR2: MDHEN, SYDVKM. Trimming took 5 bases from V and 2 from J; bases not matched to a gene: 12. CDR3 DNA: TGTGCCAGCAGTAGGACAGGTGGTTTGTCCCCCTACGAGCAGTACTTC. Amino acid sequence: CASSRTGGLSPYEQYF.

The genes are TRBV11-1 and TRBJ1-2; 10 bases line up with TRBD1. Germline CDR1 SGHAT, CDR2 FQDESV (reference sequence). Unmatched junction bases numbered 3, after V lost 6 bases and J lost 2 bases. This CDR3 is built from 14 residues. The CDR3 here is CASSLDRGNYGYTF. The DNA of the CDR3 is TGTGCCAGCAGTCTGGACAGGGGGAACTATGGCTACACCTTC.

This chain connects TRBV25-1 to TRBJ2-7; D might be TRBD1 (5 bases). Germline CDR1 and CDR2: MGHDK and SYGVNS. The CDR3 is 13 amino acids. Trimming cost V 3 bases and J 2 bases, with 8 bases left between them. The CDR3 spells CASSEAGTYEQYF. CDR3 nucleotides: TGTGCCAGCAGTGAGGCAGGGACCTACGAGCAGTACTTC.

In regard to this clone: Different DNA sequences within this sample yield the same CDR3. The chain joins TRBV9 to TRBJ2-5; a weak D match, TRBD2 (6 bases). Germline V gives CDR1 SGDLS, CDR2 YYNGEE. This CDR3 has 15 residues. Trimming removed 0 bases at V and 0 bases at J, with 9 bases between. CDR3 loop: CASSVGDLYQETQYF. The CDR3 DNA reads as TGTGCCAGCAGCGTAGGGGACTTGTACCAAGAGACCCAGTACTTC.

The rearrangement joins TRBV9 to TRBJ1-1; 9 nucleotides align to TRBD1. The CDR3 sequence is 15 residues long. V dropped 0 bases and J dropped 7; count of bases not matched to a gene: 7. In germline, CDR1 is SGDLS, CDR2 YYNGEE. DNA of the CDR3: TGTGCCAGCAGCGTAGTTCCCCCGGGACAGGGTGAAGCTTTCTTT. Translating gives CASSVVPPGQGEAFF. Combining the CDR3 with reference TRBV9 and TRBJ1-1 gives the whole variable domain DSGVTQTPKHLITATGQRVTLRCSPRSGDLSVYWYQQSLDQGLQFLIQYYNGEERAKGNILERFSAQQFPDLHSELNLSSLELGDSALYFCASSVVPPGQGEAFFGQGTRLTVV.

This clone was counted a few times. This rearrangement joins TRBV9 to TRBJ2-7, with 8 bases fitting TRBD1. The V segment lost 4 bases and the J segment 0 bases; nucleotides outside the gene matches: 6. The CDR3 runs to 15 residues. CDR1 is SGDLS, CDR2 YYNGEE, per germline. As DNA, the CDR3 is TGTGCCAGCAGCCCCAGACAGGGGAGCTCCTACGAGCAGTACTTC. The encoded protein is CASSPRQGSSYEQYF.

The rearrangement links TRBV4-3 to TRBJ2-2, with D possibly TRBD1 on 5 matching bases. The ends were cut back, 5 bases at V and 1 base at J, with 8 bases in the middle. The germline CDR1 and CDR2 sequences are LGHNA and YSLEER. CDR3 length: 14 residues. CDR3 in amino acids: CASSWTWNTGELFF. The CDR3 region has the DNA TGCGCCAGCAGCTGGACATGGAACACCGGGGAGCTGTTTTTT.

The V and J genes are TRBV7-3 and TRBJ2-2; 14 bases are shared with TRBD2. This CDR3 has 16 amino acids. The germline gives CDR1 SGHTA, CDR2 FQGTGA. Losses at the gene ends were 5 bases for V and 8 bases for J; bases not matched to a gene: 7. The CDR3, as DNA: TGTGCCAGCAGCCCAGGGACTAGCGGGAGACGTGGGGAGCTGTTTTTT. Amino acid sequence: CASSPGTSGRRGELFF. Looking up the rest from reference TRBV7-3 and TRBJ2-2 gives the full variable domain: GAGVSQTPSNKVTEKGKYVELRCDPISGHTALYWYRQSLGQGPEFLIYFQGTGAADDSGLPNDRFFAVRPEGSVSTLKIQRTERGDSAVYLCASSPGTSGRRGELFFGEGSRLTVL.

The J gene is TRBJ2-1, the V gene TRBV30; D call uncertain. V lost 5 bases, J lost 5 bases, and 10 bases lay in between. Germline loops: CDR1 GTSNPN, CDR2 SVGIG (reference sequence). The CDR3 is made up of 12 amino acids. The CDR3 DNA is TGTGCCTGGGAGTTCCCGGACAATGAGCAGTTCTTC. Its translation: CAWEFPDNEQFF.

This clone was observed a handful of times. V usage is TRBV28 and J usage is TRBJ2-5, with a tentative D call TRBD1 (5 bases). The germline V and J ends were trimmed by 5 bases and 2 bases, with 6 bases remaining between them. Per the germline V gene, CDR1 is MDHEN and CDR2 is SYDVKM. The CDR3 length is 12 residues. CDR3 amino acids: CASSDSQETQYF. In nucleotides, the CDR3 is TGTGCCAGCAGTGACAGTCAAGAGACCCAGTACTTC.

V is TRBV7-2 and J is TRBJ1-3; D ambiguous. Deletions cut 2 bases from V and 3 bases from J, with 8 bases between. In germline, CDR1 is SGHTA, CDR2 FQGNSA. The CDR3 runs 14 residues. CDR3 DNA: TGTGCCAGCAGCTTATATTTAATTGGAAACACCATATATTTT. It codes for CASSLYLIGNTIYF.

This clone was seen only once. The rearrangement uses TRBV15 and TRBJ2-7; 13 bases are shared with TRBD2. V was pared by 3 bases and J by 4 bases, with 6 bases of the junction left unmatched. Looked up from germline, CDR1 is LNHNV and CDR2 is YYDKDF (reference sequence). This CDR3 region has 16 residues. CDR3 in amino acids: CATSSQLAGGPYEQYF. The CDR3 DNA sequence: TGTGCCACCAGCAGTCAACTAGCGGGAGGGCCTTACGAGCAGTACTTC.

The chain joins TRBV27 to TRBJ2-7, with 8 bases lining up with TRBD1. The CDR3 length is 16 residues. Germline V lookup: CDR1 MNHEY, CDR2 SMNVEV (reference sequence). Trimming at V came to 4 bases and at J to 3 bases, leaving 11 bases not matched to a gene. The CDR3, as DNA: TGTGCCAGCAGTTCTGGACAGGGCTCCTTGCGCTACGAGCAGTACTTC. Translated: CASSSGQGSLRYEQYF.

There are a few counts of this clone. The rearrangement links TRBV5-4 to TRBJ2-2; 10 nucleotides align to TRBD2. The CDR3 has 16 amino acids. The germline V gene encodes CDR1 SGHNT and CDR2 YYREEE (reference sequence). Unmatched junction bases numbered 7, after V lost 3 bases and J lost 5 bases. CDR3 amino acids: CASSYQAGGLTGELFF. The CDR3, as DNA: TGTGCCAGCAGCTACCAAGCGGGAGGGCTGACCGGGGAGCTGTTTTTT.

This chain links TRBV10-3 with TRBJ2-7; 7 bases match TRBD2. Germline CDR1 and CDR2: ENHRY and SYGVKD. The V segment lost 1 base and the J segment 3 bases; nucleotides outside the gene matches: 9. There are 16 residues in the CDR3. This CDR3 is CAISELGSGAFYEQYF. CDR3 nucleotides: TGTGCCATCAGTGAGTTGGGCAGCGGGGCGTTCTACGAGCAGTACTTC.

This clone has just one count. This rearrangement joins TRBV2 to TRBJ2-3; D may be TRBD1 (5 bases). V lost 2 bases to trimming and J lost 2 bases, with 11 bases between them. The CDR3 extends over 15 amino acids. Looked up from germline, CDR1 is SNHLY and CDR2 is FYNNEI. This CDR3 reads CASSEPGIHTDTQYF. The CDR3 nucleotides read TGTGCCAGCAGTGAACCAGGGATCCACACAGATACGCAGTATTTT. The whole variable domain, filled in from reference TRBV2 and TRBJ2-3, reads EPEVTQTPSHQVTQMGQEVILRCVPISNHLYFYWYRQILGQKVEFLVSFYNNEISEKSEIFDDQFSVERPDGSNFTLKIRSTKLEDSAMYFCASSEPGIHTDTQYFGPGTRLTVL.

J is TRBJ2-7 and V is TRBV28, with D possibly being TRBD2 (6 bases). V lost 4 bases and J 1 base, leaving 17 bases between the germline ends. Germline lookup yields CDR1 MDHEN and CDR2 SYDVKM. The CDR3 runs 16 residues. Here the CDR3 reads CASSSVTRGISYEQYF. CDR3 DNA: TGTGCCAGCAGTTCGGTGACTAGGGGAATATCCTACGAGCAGTACTTC.